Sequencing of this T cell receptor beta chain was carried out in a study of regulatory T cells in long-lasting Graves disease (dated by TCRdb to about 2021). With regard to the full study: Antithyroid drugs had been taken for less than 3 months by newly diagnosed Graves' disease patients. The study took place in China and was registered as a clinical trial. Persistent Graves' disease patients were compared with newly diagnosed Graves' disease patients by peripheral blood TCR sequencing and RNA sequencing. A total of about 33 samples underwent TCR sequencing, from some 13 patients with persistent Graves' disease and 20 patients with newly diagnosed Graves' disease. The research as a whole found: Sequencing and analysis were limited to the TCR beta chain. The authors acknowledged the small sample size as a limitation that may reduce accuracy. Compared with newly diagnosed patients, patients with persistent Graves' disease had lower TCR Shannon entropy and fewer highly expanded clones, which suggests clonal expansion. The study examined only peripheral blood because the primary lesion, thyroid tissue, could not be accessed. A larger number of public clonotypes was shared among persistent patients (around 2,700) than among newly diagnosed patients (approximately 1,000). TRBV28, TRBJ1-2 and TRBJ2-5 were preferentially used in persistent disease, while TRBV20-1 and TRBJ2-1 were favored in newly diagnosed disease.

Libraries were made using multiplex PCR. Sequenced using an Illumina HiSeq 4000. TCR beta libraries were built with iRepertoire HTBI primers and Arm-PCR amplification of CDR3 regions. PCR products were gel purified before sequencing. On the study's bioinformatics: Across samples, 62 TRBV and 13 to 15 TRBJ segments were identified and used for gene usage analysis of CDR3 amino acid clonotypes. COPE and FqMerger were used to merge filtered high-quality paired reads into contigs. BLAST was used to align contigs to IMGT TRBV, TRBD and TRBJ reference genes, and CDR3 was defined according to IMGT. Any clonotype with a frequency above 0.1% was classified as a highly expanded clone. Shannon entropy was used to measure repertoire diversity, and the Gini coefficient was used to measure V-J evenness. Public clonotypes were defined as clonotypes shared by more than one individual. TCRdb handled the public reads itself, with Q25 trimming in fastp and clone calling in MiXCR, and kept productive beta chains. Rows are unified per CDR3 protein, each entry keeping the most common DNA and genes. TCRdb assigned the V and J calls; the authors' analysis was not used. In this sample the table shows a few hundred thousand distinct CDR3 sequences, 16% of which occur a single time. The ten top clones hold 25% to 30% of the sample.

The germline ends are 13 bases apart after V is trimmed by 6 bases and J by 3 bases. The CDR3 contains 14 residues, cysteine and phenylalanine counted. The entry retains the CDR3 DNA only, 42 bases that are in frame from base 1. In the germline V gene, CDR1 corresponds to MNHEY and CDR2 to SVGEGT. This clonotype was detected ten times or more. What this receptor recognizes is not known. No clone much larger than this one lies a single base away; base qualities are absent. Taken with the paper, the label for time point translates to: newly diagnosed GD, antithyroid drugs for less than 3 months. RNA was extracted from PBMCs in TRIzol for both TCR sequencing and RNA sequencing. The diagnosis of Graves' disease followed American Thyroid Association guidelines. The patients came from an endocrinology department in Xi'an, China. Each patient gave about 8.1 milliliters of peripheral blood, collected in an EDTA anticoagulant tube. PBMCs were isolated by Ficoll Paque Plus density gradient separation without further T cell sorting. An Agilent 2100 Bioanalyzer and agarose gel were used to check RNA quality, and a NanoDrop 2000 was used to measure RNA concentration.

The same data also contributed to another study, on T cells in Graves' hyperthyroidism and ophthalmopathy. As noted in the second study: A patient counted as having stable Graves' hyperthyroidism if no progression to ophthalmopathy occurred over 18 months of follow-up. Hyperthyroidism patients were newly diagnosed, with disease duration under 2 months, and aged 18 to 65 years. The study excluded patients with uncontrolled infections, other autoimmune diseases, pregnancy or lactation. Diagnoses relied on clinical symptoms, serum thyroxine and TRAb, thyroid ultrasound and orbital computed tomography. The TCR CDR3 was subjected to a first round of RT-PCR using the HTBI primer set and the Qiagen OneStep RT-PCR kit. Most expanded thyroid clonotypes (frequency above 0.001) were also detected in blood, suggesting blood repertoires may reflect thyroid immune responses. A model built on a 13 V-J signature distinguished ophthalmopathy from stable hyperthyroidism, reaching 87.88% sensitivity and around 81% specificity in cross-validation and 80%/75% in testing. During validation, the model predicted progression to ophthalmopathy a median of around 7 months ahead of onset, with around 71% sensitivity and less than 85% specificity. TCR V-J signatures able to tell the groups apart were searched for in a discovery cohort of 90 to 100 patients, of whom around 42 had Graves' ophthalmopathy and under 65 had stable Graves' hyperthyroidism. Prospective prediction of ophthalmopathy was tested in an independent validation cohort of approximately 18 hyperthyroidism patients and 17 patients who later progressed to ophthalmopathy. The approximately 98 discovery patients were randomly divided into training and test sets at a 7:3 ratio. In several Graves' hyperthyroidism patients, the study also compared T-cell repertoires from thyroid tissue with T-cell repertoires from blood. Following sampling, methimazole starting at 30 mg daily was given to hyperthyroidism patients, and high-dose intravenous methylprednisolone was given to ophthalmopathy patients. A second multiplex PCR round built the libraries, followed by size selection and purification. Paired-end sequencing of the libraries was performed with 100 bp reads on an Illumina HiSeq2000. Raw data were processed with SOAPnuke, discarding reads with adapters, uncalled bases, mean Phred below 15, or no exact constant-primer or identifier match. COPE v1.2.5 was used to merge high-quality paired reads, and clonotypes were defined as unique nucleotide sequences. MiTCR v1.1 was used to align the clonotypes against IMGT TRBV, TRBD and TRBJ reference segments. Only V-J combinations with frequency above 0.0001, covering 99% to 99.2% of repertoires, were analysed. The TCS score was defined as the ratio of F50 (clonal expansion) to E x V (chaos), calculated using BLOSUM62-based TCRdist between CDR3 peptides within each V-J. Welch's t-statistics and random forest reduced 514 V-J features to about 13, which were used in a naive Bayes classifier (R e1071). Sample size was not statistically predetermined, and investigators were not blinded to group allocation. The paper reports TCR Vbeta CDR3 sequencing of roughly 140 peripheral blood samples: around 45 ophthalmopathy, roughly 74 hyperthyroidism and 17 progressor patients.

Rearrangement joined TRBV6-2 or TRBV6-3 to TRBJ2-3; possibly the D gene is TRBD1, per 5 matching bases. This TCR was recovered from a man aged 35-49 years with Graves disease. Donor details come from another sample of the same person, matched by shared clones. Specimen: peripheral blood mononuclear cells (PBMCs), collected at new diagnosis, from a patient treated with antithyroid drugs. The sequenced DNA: TGTGCCAGCAGAAGACAGAGGATGACAGATACGCAGTATTTT. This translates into CASRRQRMTDTQYF.